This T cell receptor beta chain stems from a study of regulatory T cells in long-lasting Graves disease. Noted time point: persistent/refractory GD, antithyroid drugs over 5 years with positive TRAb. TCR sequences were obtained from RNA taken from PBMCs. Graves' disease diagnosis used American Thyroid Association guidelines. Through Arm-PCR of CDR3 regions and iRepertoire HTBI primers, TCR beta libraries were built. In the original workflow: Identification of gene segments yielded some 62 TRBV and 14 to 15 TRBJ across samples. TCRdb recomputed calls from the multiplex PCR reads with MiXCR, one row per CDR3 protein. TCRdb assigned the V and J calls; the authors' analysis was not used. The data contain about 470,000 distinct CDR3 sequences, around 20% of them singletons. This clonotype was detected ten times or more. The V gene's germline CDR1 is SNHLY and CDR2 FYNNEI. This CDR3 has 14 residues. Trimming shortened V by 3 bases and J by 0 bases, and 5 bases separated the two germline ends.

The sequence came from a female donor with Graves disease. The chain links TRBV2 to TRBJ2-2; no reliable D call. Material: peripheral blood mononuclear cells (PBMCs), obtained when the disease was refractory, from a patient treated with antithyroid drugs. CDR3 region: CASSDAANTGELFF. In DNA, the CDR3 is TGTGCCAGCAGTGATGCGGCGAACACCGGGGAGCTGTTTTTT.